This T cell receptor beta chain was retrieved from a study of shared clonotypes between healthy human individuals. Points on this clone: The antigen is undetermined.

Study-wide results and caveats: Naive subsets typically showed greater estimated richness than memory subsets.

V lost 4 bases to trimming and J lost 3 bases; unmatched junction nucleotides: 4. Germline V CDR1 and CDR2: LGHNA, YNFKEQ. The CDR3 length is 14 residues. The assay was immunoSEQ multiplex PCR, and TCRdb's table has in-frame clones only and misses some. The table records 780,000 or so clones, around 70% of them present only once. The V and J genes are TRBV4-2 and TRBJ1-1, with 8 bases fitting TRBD1. This sequence was found in a woman between 25 and 40 years old in good health. Sequencing input: memory CD4+ T cells sorted from blood. Subset of the sample: CD45RA-negative fraction. CDR3 in amino acids: CASSLGQGDTEAFF. In DNA form, the CDR3 reads TGTGCCAGCAGCCTAGGACAGGGTGACACTGAAGCTTTCTTT.